Described below is a single T cell receptor (beta chain) sequence and its context. This sample is drawn from a study of blood T cell repertoires in COVID-19. Sequencing used immunoSEQ multiplex PCR; TCRdb keeps in-frame clones, though not all of them. The table includes about 250,000 clones, approximately 85% detected once. J lost 5 bases, V lost 4 bases, and 4 bases had no gene match. The CDR3 totals 14 residues. Per germline, CDR1 MNHEY and CDR2 SVGAGI. The chain carries TRBV6-5 and TRBJ1-2; TRBD1 aligns across 10 bases. The material sequenced was peripheral blood. The source of this sequence is a man aged 45 to 65 with COVID-19, enrolled during active disease. CDR3 protein: CASSFSGQGYGYTF. CDR3 bases: TGTGCCAGCAGTTTTTCGGGACAGGGGTATGGCTACACCTTC.